This T cell receptor beta chain was captured by sequencing in a study of blood T cell repertoires in COVID-19 (dated by TCRdb to the early 2020s). Background for the entire study: Samples covering the acute and convalescent phases of COVID-19 were provided by collaborators in the United States, Italy and Spain. A freely available public database, intended as a resource for researchers studying the immune response to SARS-CoV-2, is where the repertoires were released. Deeply sampled blood TCRbeta repertoires from subjects exposed to, actively infected with, or recovered from COVID-19 were included in the dataset. The material from the prospective study consisted of cDNA or gDNA derived from T cells, B-cell-depleted T cells, or PBMCs. Samples were obtained from the ongoing ImmuneRACE study (first 160 participants) and from 1,254 subjects provided by 6 global collaborators. Where available, HLA class I and class II types were taken from metadata supplied by the sample provider and were not determined by assay-based typing. Sample metadata almost always included a de-identified subject ID, COVID-19 status, age in years and sex.

CDR1 is given as WNHNN and CDR2 as SYGVQD, both from the germline V gene (reference sequence). V trim: 2 bases; J trim: 2 bases; unmatched bases: 3. The CDR3 has 14 amino acids, counting the end cysteine and phenylalanine. Kept here is only the CDR3 DNA, which spans 42 bases and is read in frame from base 1. What the study reported, not specific to this receptor: The amount of clinical and demographic metadata varied by source and participant and was provided uncurated.

TCRbeta CDR3 regions were amplified from genomic DNA using the immunoSEQ Assay, a bias-controlled multiplex PCR. As for the authors' bioinformatics: Nucleated cell counts per sample were estimated from amplification of reference gene primers within the assay. Sequence reads were collapsed and filtered to measure the absolute abundance of every unique TCRbeta CDR3 rearrangement. Productive Simpson clonality was computed per sample as the square root of Simpson's diversity index over productive rearrangements. TCRdb mirrors the immuneACCESS table, restricted to in-frame sequences. Some clones are absent from its copies; in checked studies, under half trace to an unresolved V gene, and the reason for the others is unknown. V and J calls and clone size are as listed in that table; D and trimming were resolved from the DNA. Across this sample there are 330,000 or so clones, with over 70% seen only once. Over 4.5% of the sample rests with the top ten.

Participants in the prospective study were aged about 18 to 95 years, lived in 20 to 30 United States geographic areas, and enrolled through a virtual design. Cohort assignment in the prospective study relied on participant-reported clinical history from a screening survey and a study questionnaire. ImmuneRACE Cohort 3 recovered participants were defined by two consecutive negative NP/OP PCR tests, healthcare professional clearance, or symptom resolution. In the prospective study, whole blood, serum and a nasopharyngeal or oropharyngeal swab were collected from each participant by mobile phlebotomists. Additional blood draws and questionnaires over an approximately 2-month period could optionally be provided by prospective study participants. Before DNA extraction, prospective study blood samples were shipped either frozen or at room temperature. Note on this clone: Its antigen is not yet known. No base quality information exists; no much larger clone differs at one position.

Recombination connected TRBV10-1 to TRBJ2-7; 7 bases in the junction line up with TRBD1. The sample taken for sequencing was PBMCs or T cells enriched from blood (not recorded which). This clonotype was sampled from a man younger than 40 who had recovered from COVID-19. At the DNA level, the sequence is TGCGCCAGCAGTGAGGGGACAGCCGCCTACGAGCAGTACTTC. Translated, this gives CASSEGTAAYEQYF.